This T cell receptor (beta chain) was sequenced for a study of OX40 agonist ivuxolimab in advanced cancers. General study points: More expanded clones were found, on average, in CD8+ than in CD4+ T cells.

This CDR3 contains 13 residues. CDR1 is SGHVS, CDR2 FNYEAQ, per germline. The V gene lost 5 bases and the J gene lost 8 bases, with 15 bases spanning the gap. This clone appeared a single time. The target antigen is unknown. The protocol was immunoSEQ multiplex PCR, while the TCRdb copy is restricted to in-frame clones and leaves out a portion. There are nearly 95,000 clones in the sample; 90% to 95% occur only once, and 2% to 3% lies in the top ten. The specimen comprised CD4+ or CD8+ T cells sorted from blood, sampled in a trial of the OX40 agonist ivuxolimab. This receptor was identified in an adult with an advanced solid tumor such as melanoma, head and neck, liver or kidney cancer. V and J are TRBV7-6 and TRBJ1-1, with D hard to call. The CDR3 sequence: CASSPQAGIEAFF. DNA of the CDR3: TGTGCCAGCAGCCCTCAGGCCGGGATAGAAGCTTTCTTT.